These 3 T cell receptor beta chains originate from one sample sequenced in a study of shared clonotypes between healthy human individuals. Assay: immunoSEQ multiplex PCR; the TCRdb copy retains only in-frame clones and omits some. The sample shows 850,000 to 1,100,000 clones, approximately 75% of them seen only once. Sequenced: memory CD4+ T cells from PBMCs. As to subset: CD45RA-negative fraction. These receptors were obtained from a man aged 18 to 29 in good health. Some clones in this sample may be carry-over from other donors' samples.

The genes are TRBV5-1 and TRBJ2-5; a possible D gene is TRBD1 (6 bases). The CDR3 has 15 residues. V was cut by 5 bases and J by 3 bases, with 17 bases left in between. Germline lookup yields CDR1 SGHRS and CDR2 YFSETQ. The CDR3 DNA is TGCGCCAGCAGTTTAGACAGGCCAGGGAAAGAGACCCAGTACTTC. The encoded protein is CASSLDRPGKETQYF. The full variable domain, with the rest looked up from reference TRBV5-1 and TRBJ2-5, is KAGVTQTPRYLIKTRGQQVTLSCSPISGHRSVSWYQQTPGQGLQFLFEYFSETQRNKGNFPGRFSGRQFSNSRSEMNVSTLELGDSALYLCASSLDRPGKETQYFGPGTRLLVL.

This clone was observed a few times. With a much larger clone just one base away, this may be a read error. This same CDR3 is encoded by further DNA sequences in the sample. The CDR3 reads CASSFQETQYF. The CDR3 DNA sequence: TGTGCCAGCAGTTTTCAAGAGACCCAGTACTTC. The chain uses TRBV2 and TRBJ2-5; D is uncertain. V lost 5 bases and J lost 2, with 3 bases in between. Germline V CDR1 and CDR2: SNHLY, FYNNEI. The CDR3 extends over 11 amino acids.

The chain links TRBV7-8 to TRBJ2-7; possibly TRBD2 for D (5 bases). The V end was cut by 5 bases, the J end by 2 bases, with 16 bases between. The CDR3 contains 15 residues. Germline-derived CDR1 and CDR2 are SGHVS and FQNEAQ. The CDR3 loop reads CASSRLRTHTYEQYF. The CDR3 DNA sequence: TGTGCCAGCAGCCGCCTCCGGACTCACACCTACGAGCAGTACTTC.